The T cell receptor beta chain under discussion was sequenced for a study of blood T cell repertoires in COVID-19. Study details: T cells, B-cell-depleted T cells, or PBMCs supplied cDNA or gDNA.

Everyone who took part was 18 to 89 years old, and they came from roughly 25 US areas. Cohort allocation depended upon clinical history that participants reported. Before being deemed recovered, Cohort 3 donors had two negative PCRs, clearance, or symptom resolution. Only in-frame clones appear in the TCRdb table, and some are missing; sequencing was by immunoSEQ multiplex PCR. The sample has 140,000 to 150,000 clones, 75% to 90% seen once; the top ten hold about 10%. Trimming cost V 4 bases and J 0 bases; bases outside gene matches: 8. The CDR3 contains 18 residues. From germline, CDR1 is MNHEY and CDR2 SMNVEV (reference sequence).

Sequenced input: PBMCs or T cells enriched from blood (not recorded which). This chain uses TRBV27 with TRBJ1-6; 8 bases map to TRBD1. The TCR originated in a man aged 55 to 70 who had recovered from COVID-19. The DNA of the CDR3 is TGTGCCAGCAGTTCCAGGGGGCCACAGAGCTCCTATAATTCACCCCTCCACTTT. Translated, it gives CASSSRGPQSSYNSPLHF.